Below are 15 T cell receptor beta chains sequenced from a single sample in a study of blood T cell repertoires in COVID-19. TCRdb's copy holds only in-frame clones and misses some; the assay was immunoSEQ multiplex PCR. The sample consists of around 700,000 clones, 70% to 90% of them appearing once. The specimen sequenced was peripheral blood. Source of these receptors: a woman aged 18-29 years with acute or convalescent COVID-19.

The rearrangement uses TRBV7-9 and TRBJ1-1, with TRBD1 identical over 11 bases. CDR1 and CDR2 (germline): SEHNR, FQNEAQ (reference sequence). The V and J ends lost 5 bases and 2 bases, in that order; junction bases with no gene match: 7. The CDR3 covers 16 residues. The CDR3 DNA is TGTGCCAGCAGCCCATCCGGGACAGGGGGTAACACTGAAGCTTTCTTT. Residues: CASSPSGTGGNTEAFF.

V is TRBV11-3 and J is TRBJ2-2; maybe TRBD1 (6 bases). Germline V CDR1 and CDR2: SGHNT, YENEEA. This CDR3 region has 14 residues. The ends were cut back, 4 bases at V and 4 bases at J, with 10 bases in the middle. CDR3 sequence (DNA): TGTGCCAGCAGCTCGGGACATCTCACCGGGGAGCTGTTTTTT. It encodes CASSSGHLTGELFF.

V usage is TRBV20-1 and J usage is TRBJ2-7; TRBD1 aligns across 8 bases. The J segment lost 6 bases and the V segment lost 3 bases, leaving 13 bases of the junction unmatched. CDR1 and CDR2 from the germline V gene are DFQATT and SNEGSKA (reference sequence). This CDR3 has 15 amino acids. The CDR3 loop reads CSASLIQGAMGEQYF. The CDR3, as DNA: TGCAGTGCTAGTCTTATTCAGGGGGCGATGGGCGAGCAGTACTTC.

The rearrangement uses TRBV6-2 or TRBV6-3 and TRBJ2-1, with unresolved D. This CDR3 region has 12 residues. Trimming took off 2 bases at V and 5 bases at J, with 4 bases between the two ends. CDR1 and CDR2 from the germline V gene are MNHEY and SVGEGT. The CDR3 spells CASSYPDNEQFF. The DNA of the CDR3 is TGTGCCAGCAGTTACCCCGACAATGAGCAGTTCTTC.

J is TRBJ2-2 and V is TRBV29-1; D might be TRBD1 (6 bases). V lost 0 bases and J lost 6, with 11 bases in between. Germline CDR1 and CDR2: SQVTM and ANQGSEA. CDR3 length: 14 residues. CDR3 sequence (DNA): TGCAGCGTTGAAGATCAACAGGGTGCCGGGGAGCTGTTTTTT. Translation: CSVEDQQGAGELFF.

The V call is TRBV13, the J call TRBJ1-6, with 8 bases identical to TRBD1. The CDR3 consists of 16 residues. Germline loops: CDR1 PRHDT, CDR2 FYEKMQ (reference sequence). V shed 5 bases, J shed 4 bases, and the junction held 7 bases outside the gene matches. CDR3 bases: TGTGCCAGCAGCCCAAGGACAGGGACGTATAATTCACCCCTCCACTTT. As protein: CASSPRTGTYNSPLHF.

The chain has TRBV19 and TRBJ1-1; 8 bases match TRBD1. CDR1 is LNHDA, CDR2 SQIVND, per germline (reference sequence). The CDR3 is made up of 15 amino acids. After removal of 6 bases from V and 1 base from J, the junction contained 7 bases not matched to a gene. CDR3: CASSRTGMKNTEAFF. In DNA, the CDR3 is TGTGCCAGTAGCCGGACAGGGATGAAGAACACTGAAGCTTTCTTT.

This clone has only one observation. The genes are TRBV9 and TRBJ1-6; a possible D gene is TRBD1 (5 bases). The V and J ends lost 2 bases and 0 bases respectively, with 9 bases between them. This CDR3 comprises 16 residues. The germline V gene encodes CDR1 SGDLS and CDR2 YYNGEE. CDR3 region: CASSVAGLSYNSPLHF. DNA for the CDR3: TGTGCCAGCAGCGTCGCAGGGCTCTCCTATAATTCACCCCTCCACTTT.

The CDR3 sequence is CASSWDTPGLAGAQYF. The DNA for the CDR3 is TGTGCCAGCAGCTGGGACACCCCGGGACTAGCGGGGGCACAGTACTTC. The chain uses TRBV6-2 or TRBV6-3 and TRBJ2-7, with TRBD2 identical over 14 bases. Germline V gene lookup returns CDR1 MNHEY and CDR2 SVGEGT. The CDR3 is 16 amino acids. Losses at the gene ends were 6 bases for V and 10 bases for J; bases not matched to a gene: 14.

The chain carries TRBV6-5 and TRBJ2-1, with D possibly being TRBD2 (6 bases). The CDR3 is 13 residues long. Germline values: CDR1 MNHEY, CDR2 SVGAGI. V shed 6 bases and J shed 4 bases, with 10 bases lying between them. Written as DNA, the CDR3 is TGTGCCAGCAGCTGGGACTCGTACAATGAGCAGTTCTTC. This codes for CASSWDSYNEQFF.

This clone was seen once. The V call is TRBV11-2, the J call TRBJ1-1; D gene unclear. The CDR3 spans 13 residues. The V gene lost 4 bases and the J gene lost 5 bases, with 11 bases spanning the gap. Per the germline V gene, CDR1 is SGHAT and CDR2 is FQNNGV. The CDR3 region is CASSSPSGTEAFF. Here the CDR3 DNA reads TGTGCCAGCAGCTCCCCTAGCGGGACTGAAGCTTTCTTT.

This chain uses TRBV7-2 with TRBJ2-3; the D gene is possibly TRBD2 (6 bases). The germline V gene encodes CDR1 SGHTA and CDR2 FQGNSA. The CDR3 spans 13 residues. V lost 5 bases, J lost 6 bases, and 12 bases lay in between. The CDR3 coding sequence is TGTGCCAGCAGCGAGGTAGCGGCCGATACGCAGTATTTT. Translating it yields CASSEVAADTQYF.

This chain connects TRBV7-6 to TRBJ1-2; unclear D gene. CDR1 is SGHVS and CDR2 is FNYEAQ in the germline V gene. This CDR3 comprises 16 residues. Between the trimmed V and J ends, which lost 1 base and 4 bases, there was a span of 16 bases. This CDR3 reads CASSLDANSGLYGYTF. In DNA, the CDR3 is TGTGCCAGCAGCTTAGACGCGAATTCAGGCCTCTATGGCTACACCTTC. The complete variable domain, with remaining parts taken from reference TRBV7-6 and TRBJ1-2, reads GAGVSQSPRYKVTKRGQDVALRCDPISGHVSLYWYRQALGQGPEFLTYFNYEAQQDKSGLPNDRFSAERPEGSISTLTIQRTEQRDSAMYRCASSLDANSGLYGYTFGSGTRLTVV.

The chain recombines TRBV10-3 with TRBJ2-7; 9 bases line up with TRBD1. The V and J ends lost 2 bases and 9 bases, in that order; junction bases with no gene match: 11. Per germline, CDR1 ENHRY and CDR2 SYGVKD. CDR3 length: 15 residues. The CDR3, as DNA: TGTGCCATCAGTGAGACGCAGGACAGGGGAGTGGTGCAGTACTTC. It is translated as CAISETQDRGVVQYF.

In this sample, this clone turned up once. The chain employs TRBV7-8 and TRBJ2-1; 7 bases map to TRBD1. The CDR3 runs 16 residues. Germline CDR1 and CDR2: SGHVS and FQNEAQ. Trimming at V came to 5 bases and at J to 3 bases, leaving 10 bases not matched to a gene. The CDR3 nucleotides are TGTGCCAGCAGCGCACGACAGGGTAAGAACTACAATGAGCAGTTCTTC. The encoded protein is CASSARQGKNYNEQFF. The variable domain in full, completed from reference TRBV7-8 and TRBJ2-1, reads GAGVSQSPRYKVAKRGQDVALRCDPISGHVSLFWYQQALGQGPEFLTYFQNEAQLDKSGLPSDRFFAERPEGSVSTLKIQRTQQEDSAVYLCASSARQGKNYNEQFFGPGTRLTVL.